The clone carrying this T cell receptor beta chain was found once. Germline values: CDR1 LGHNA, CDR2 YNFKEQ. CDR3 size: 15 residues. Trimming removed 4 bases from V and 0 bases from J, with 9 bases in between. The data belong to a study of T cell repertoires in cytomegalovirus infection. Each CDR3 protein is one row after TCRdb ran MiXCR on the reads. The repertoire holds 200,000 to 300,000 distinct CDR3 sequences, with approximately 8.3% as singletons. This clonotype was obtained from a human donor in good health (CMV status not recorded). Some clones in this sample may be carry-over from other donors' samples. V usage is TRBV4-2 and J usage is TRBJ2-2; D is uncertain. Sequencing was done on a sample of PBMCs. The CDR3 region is CASSPRRSNTGELFF. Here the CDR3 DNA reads TGTGCCAGCAGCCCCCGGAGATCGAACACCGGGGAGCTGTTTTTT.